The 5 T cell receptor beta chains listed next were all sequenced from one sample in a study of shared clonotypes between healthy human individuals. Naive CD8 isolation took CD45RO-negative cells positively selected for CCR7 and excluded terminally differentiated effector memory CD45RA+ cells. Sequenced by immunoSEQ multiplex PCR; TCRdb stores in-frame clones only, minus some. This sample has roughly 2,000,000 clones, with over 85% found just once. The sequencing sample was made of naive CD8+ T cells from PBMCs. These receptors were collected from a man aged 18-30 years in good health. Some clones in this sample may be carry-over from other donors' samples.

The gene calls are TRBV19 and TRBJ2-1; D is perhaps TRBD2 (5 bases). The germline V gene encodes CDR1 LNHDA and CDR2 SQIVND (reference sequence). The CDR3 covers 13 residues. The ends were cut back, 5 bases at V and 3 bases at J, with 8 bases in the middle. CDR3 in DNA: TGTGCCAGTAGTGACGGGGTCTACAATGAGCAGTTCTTC. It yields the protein CASSDGVYNEQFF.

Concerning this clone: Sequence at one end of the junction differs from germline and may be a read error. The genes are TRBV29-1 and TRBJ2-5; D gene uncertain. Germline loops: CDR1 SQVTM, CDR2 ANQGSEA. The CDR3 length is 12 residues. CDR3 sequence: CSVEREEEAQYF. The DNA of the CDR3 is TGCAGCGTTGAACGCGAGGAAGAGGCCCAGTACTTC. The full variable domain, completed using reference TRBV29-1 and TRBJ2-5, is SAVISQKPSRDICQRGTSLTIQCQVDSQVTMMFWYRQQPGQSLTLIATANQGSEATYESGFVIDKFPISRPNLTFSTLTVSNMSPEDSSIYLCSVEREEEAQYFGPGTRLLVL.

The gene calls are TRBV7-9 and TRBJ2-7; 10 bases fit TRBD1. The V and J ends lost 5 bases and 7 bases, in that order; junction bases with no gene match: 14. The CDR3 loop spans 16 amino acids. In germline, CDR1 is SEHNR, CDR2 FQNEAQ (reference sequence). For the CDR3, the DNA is TGTGCCAGCAGCACGATAGGGACAGGGGCTCTACGTGAGCAGTACTTC. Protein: CASSTIGTGALREQYF.

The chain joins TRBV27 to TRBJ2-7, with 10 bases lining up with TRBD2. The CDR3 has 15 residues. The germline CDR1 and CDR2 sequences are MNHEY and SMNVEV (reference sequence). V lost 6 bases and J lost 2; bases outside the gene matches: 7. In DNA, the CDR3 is TGTGCCAGCAGATACAGCGGGGGGGGTGCCTACGAGCAGTACTTC. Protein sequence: CASRYSGGGAYEQYF.

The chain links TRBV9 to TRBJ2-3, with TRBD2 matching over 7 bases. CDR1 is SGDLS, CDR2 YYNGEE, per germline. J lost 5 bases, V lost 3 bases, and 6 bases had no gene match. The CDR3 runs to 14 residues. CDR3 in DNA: TGTGCCAGCAGCGGGGAGGGCCGGAGAGATACGCAGTATTTT. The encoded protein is CASSGEGRRDTQYF.